The 29 T cell receptor beta chains below were found in one sample sequenced in a study of T-cell reconstitution after alpha-beta-depleted transplantation in children. Preparation of the TCRbeta library involved a method that used unique molecular identifiers. A single record per CDR3 protein comes from TCRdb applying MiXCR to the PCR reads. In the table there are about 830,000 distinct CDR3 sequences, roughly 15% of which are singletons. The material sequenced was PBMCs, mostly from graft donor cells, taken 360 days after TCRalphabeta/CD19-depleted stem cell transplant. These receptors were obtained from a male patient under 18 who had a stem cell transplant for acute lymphoblastic leukemia, so the T cells may come from the graft donor.

The chain links TRBV15 to TRBJ2-5, with D hard to call. The CDR3 contains 14 residues. V dropped 0 bases and J dropped 1 base, with 6 bases sitting between them. From germline, CDR1 is LNHNV and CDR2 YYDKDF (reference sequence). This chain's CDR3 is CATSRDPGQETQYF. In DNA form, the CDR3 reads TGTGCCACCAGCAGAGATCCTGGCCAAGAGACCCAGTACTTC.

This clonotype was recorded at least ten times. The V call is TRBV12-3 or TRBV12-4, the J call TRBJ2-3; D may match TRBD1 or TRBD2 (5 bases each). Trimming cost V 10 bases and J 5 bases, with 13 bases left between them. There are 12 residues in the CDR3. The CDR3 loop is CANRDQGDTQYF. In nucleotides, the CDR3 is TGTGCCAACCGGGACCAAGGAGATACGCAGTATTTT.

In this sample, this clonotype turned up a few times. The rearrangement links TRBV15 to TRBJ2-5; TRBD2 matches at 9 bases. V trimming: 1 base; J trimming: 9 bases; junction bases outside the gene matches: 9. Germline V gene lookup returns CDR1 LNHNV and CDR2 YYDKDF (reference sequence). There are 15 residues in the CDR3. DNA for the CDR3: TGTGCCACCAGCAGAGGAACCGGGACTAGCTCGGCCCAGTACTTC. Its protein is CATSRGTGTSSAQYF.

Concerning this clonotype: One end of the junction does not line up with germline, which may come from a read error. The V gene is TRBV11-2, the J gene TRBJ2-7, with D uncertain. This CDR3 is 14 amino acids long. The V gene's germline CDR1 is SGHAT and CDR2 FQNNGV. The CDR3, as DNA: TGTGCTAGCAGCTTAGATACCTGGGCCTACGAGCAGTACTTC. This translates into CASSLDTWAYEQYF.

This clonotype was seen more than once but under ten times. The chain has TRBV20-1 and TRBJ2-7, with 9 bases aligning to TRBD2. V gave up 4 bases and J gave up 4 bases; unmatched junction bases: 17. CDR3 length equals 17 residues. Per the germline V gene, CDR1 is DFQATT and CDR2 is SNEGSKA (reference sequence). CDR3 DNA sequence: TGCAGTGCTAAGGGATCTTCTATCTTAGCGGGAGATTACGAGCAGTACTTC. Its protein product is CSAKGSSILAGDYEQYF.

This chain joins TRBV6-2 or TRBV6-3 and TRBJ2-3; 8 bases map to TRBD2. Germline lookup yields CDR1 MNHEY and CDR2 SVGEGT. The CDR3 is 13 residues long. Trimming removed 6 bases from V and 6 bases from J; junction bases left unmatched: 5. The CDR3 sequence is CASRRGAADTQYF. The CDR3 DNA reads TGTGCCAGCAGGCGGGGGGCGGCTGATACGCAGTATTTT.

This clonotype was seen only a few times. The genes are TRBV9 and TRBJ2-1; possible D gene TRBD1, 6 bases. The V gene's germline CDR1 is SGDLS and CDR2 YYNGEE. The V and J ends lost 0 bases and 3 bases respectively, with 7 bases between them. The CDR3 extends over 14 amino acids. CDR3 coding DNA: TGTGCCAGCAGCGTAGAGGGACACTACAATGAGCAGTTCTTC. This sequence encodes CASSVEGHYNEQFF.

The chain links TRBV6-2 or TRBV6-3 to TRBJ2-7; 8 positions match TRBD2. The junction had 13 bases not matched to a gene; V was cut back by 6 bases and J by 3 bases. Germline V CDR1 and CDR2: MNHEY, SVGEGT. The CDR3 length is 16 residues. The CDR3 spells CASSLLRTSNGYEQYF. In DNA form, the CDR3 reads TGTGCCAGCAGCCTCTTAAGGACTAGCAACGGCTACGAGCAGTACTTC.

The chain joins TRBV3-1 to TRBJ2-7; no definite D call. The CDR3 sequence is 14 residues long. V dropped 4 bases and J dropped 0 bases, with 10 bases sitting between them. Germline V gene lookup returns CDR1 LGHDT and CDR2 YNNKEL (reference sequence). CDR3 bases: TGTGCCAGCAGCCCCCACATAGGCTCCTACGAGCAGTACTTC. Translation: CASSPHIGSYEQYF.

This clonotype has a single count. The CDR3 region is CASSLVVGRVGELFF. CDR3 DNA sequence: TGTGCCAGCAGCTTAGTGGTGGGGCGAGTCGGGGAGCTGTTTTTT. The chain carries TRBV7-2 and TRBJ2-2, with D tentatively TRBD1 (5 bases). V lost 1 base to trimming and J lost 7 bases, with 13 bases between them. The V gene's germline CDR1 is SGHTA and CDR2 FQGNSA. This CDR3 comprises 15 residues. The full variable domain, its missing parts supplied by reference TRBV7-2 and TRBJ2-2, is GAGVSQSPSNKVTEKGKDVELRCDPISGHTALYWYRQSLGQGLEFLIYFQGNSAPDKSGLPSDRFSAERTGGSVSTLTIQRTQQEDSAVYLCASSLVVGRVGELFFGEGSRLTVL.

This chain uses TRBV12-3 or TRBV12-4 with TRBJ1-4; D is uncertain. Trimming took off 3 bases at V and 6 bases at J, with 14 bases between the two ends. This CDR3 is built from 15 residues. CDR3 region: CASSLSGRRYEKLFF. The CDR3 bases are TGTGCCAGCAGTTTGTCTGGCCGGCGGTATGAAAAACTGTTTTTT.

This clonotype was observed many times. The V call is TRBV12-3 or TRBV12-4, the J call TRBJ2-7; 10 nucleotides match TRBD1. J gave up 4 bases and V 5 bases, and 5 bases lay outside the gene matches. The CDR3 has 14 amino acids. The CDR3, as DNA: TGTGCCAGCAGTCGGACAGGGGGTATATACGAGCAGTACTTC. Translated, it gives CASSRTGGIYEQYF.

About this clonotype: Without the conserved terminal phenylalanine or tryptophan, this CDR3 likely stems from a read error. The gene calls are TRBV20-1 and TRBJ2-3; the match to TRBD2 covers 8 bases. Germline assignment: CDR1 DFQATT and CDR2 SNEGSKA (reference sequence). J was trimmed by 1 base and V by 1 base; bases with no gene match: 4. The CDR3 runs to 15 residues. In DNA, the CDR3 is TGCAGTGCTAGAGGACCGGGAGGGGGCACAGATACGCAGTATTTA. Amino acid sequence: CSARGPGGGTDTQYL.

V gene TRBV12-3 or TRBV12-4 combines with J gene TRBJ1-2; 7 positions match TRBD1. V lost 6 bases to trimming and J lost 5 bases; unmatched junction nucleotides: 9. CDR3 length equals 14 residues. The CDR3 DNA reads as TGTGCCAGCAGCGAATGGACAGGCTCTTATGGCTACACCTTC. It yields the protein CASSEWTGSYGYTF.

This clonotype is a singleton in its sample. The V call is TRBV3-1, the J call TRBJ2-7; 12 bases agree with TRBD2. CDR1 LGHDT and CDR2 YNNKEL come from the germline V gene (reference sequence). This CDR3 contains 15 residues. The J segment lost 7 bases and the V segment lost 1 base, leaving 5 bases of the junction unmatched. The DNA of the CDR3 is TGTGCCAGCAGCCAAGGTGCTAGCGGGAGGGGGGAGCAGTACTTC. Its translation is CASSQGASGRGEQYF.

The chain has TRBV6-1 and TRBJ2-7, with a weak D call TRBD2 (5 bases). Deletions cut 0 bases from V and 4 bases from J, with 10 bases between. CDR1 and CDR2 from the germline V gene are MNHNS and SASEGT. This CDR3 comprises 14 residues. The CDR3, as DNA: TGTGCCAGCAGTGAAGCGTTAGAGGGTTACGAGCAGTACTTC. It translates to CASSEALEGYEQYF.

This clonotype came up a few times. The chain is built from TRBV3-1 and TRBJ2-3; 11 positions agree with TRBD2. The V segment lost 3 bases and the J segment 4 bases; nucleotides outside the gene matches: 3. Germline values: CDR1 LGHDT, CDR2 YNNKEL (reference sequence). The CDR3 loop spans 15 amino acids. The CDR3 loop reads CASSHSSGRSDTQYF. Here the CDR3 DNA reads TGTGCCAGCAGCCACTCTAGCGGGAGGTCAGATACGCAGTATTTT.

This clonotype was observed at least ten times. The chain employs TRBV7-3 and TRBJ2-1; D is undetermined. In germline, CDR1 is SGHTA, CDR2 FQGTGA. Trimming removed 3 bases from V and 4 bases from J, with 13 bases in between. The CDR3 is made up of 15 amino acids. The CDR3: CASSFSPTKYNEQFF. In DNA, the CDR3 is TGTGCCAGCAGCTTCTCCCCCACCAAATACAATGAGCAGTTCTTC.

This clonotype came up a few times. The chain joins TRBV4-1 to TRBJ1-5; D perhaps matches TRBD1 (5 bases). Germline V gene data show CDR1 as MGHRA and CDR2 as YSYEKL. Trimming removed 0 bases from V and 9 bases from J, with 9 bases in between. The CDR3 is 13 residues long. DNA of the CDR3: TGCGCCAGCAGCCAAGACGGGGCCCTGCCCCAGCATTTT. This translates into CASSQDGALPQHF.

This clonotype was detected only a few times. The V gene is TRBV7-8, the J gene TRBJ2-7; D gene ambiguous. This CDR3 spans 15 amino acids. Trimming removed 1 base from V and 3 bases from J, with 13 bases in between. CDR1 is SGHVS and CDR2 is FQNEAQ in the germline V gene. CDR3 region: CASSLVGGPDYEQYF. CDR3 in DNA: TGTGCCAGCAGCTTAGTTGGCGGACCGGACTACGAGCAGTACTTC.

This clonotype was seen a handful of times. The CDR3 here is CSAGSAGQFF. The CDR3 nucleotides are TGCAGTGCTGGTTCCGCCGGGCAGTTCTTC. The chain links TRBV20-1 to TRBJ2-1, with no clear D. Between the trimmed V and J ends, which lost 5 bases and 12 bases, there was a span of 11 bases. Per the germline V gene, CDR1 is DFQATT and CDR2 is SNEGSKA (reference sequence). This CDR3 has 10 residues.

The rearrangement links TRBV7-9 to TRBJ1-3; D is unclear. V lost 3 bases to trimming and J lost 4 bases, with 13 bases between them. Germline CDR1 SEHNR, CDR2 FQNEAQ (reference sequence). There are 15 residues in the CDR3. This CDR3 reads CASSFPNLRGNTIYF. In nucleotides, the CDR3 is TGTGCCAGCAGCTTCCCAAATTTGAGGGGAAACACCATATATTTT.

In this sample, this clonotype turned up many times. V usage is TRBV20-1 and J usage is TRBJ2-3; 9 bases are a match to TRBD1. Germline CDR1 DFQATT, CDR2 SNEGSKA (reference sequence). Trimming at V came to 6 bases and at J to 4 bases, leaving 11 bases not matched to a gene. CDR3 length: 15 residues. This chain's CDR3 is CSAWARTGVSDTQYF. As DNA, the CDR3 is TGCAGTGCCTGGGCCCGGACAGGGGTGTCAGATACGCAGTATTTT.

The chain links TRBV4-2 to TRBJ2-7, with 15 bases fitting TRBD2. Per the germline V gene, CDR1 is LGHNA and CDR2 is YNFKEQ. The V segment lost 1 base and the J segment 4 bases; nucleotides outside the gene matches: 5. The CDR3 runs to 17 residues. The DNA for the CDR3 is TGTGCCAGCAGCCAAGTCGCCGGGACTAGCGGGGGGTACGAGCAGTACTTC. It specifies CASSQVAGTSGGYEQYF.

CDR3 in DNA: TGTGCCAGCAGGGACGCCGCCTCCTACGAGCAGTACTTC. It yields the protein CASRDAASYEQYF. This rearrangement joins TRBV6-1 to TRBJ2-7, with D hard to call. Germline loops: CDR1 MNHNS, CDR2 SASEGT. This CDR3 has 13 amino acids. V lost 6 bases and J lost 0, with 9 bases in between.

In its sample, this clonotype was seen a few times. This sequence joins TRBV5-1 and TRBJ2-1, with 15 bases identical to TRBD2. The CDR3 contains 16 residues. J lost 6 bases, V lost 2 bases, and 3 bases had no gene match. Germline CDR1 reads SGHRS; CDR2 reads YFSETQ. The CDR3 is CASSFRTSGRANEQFF. CDR3 sequence (DNA): TGCGCCAGCAGCTTCCGGACTAGCGGGAGGGCCAATGAGCAGTTCTTC. Looking up the rest from reference TRBV5-1 and TRBJ2-1 gives the full variable domain: KAGVTQTPRYLIKTRGQQVTLSCSPISGHRSVSWYQQTPGQGLQFLFEYFSETQRNKGNFPGRFSGRQFSNSRSEMNVSTLELGDSALYLCASSFRTSGRANEQFFGPGTRLTVL.

This clonotype was seen a few times. The chain carries TRBV4-1 and TRBJ2-1; TRBD1 matches at 7 bases. The CDR3 loop spans 13 amino acids. With 0 bases clipped from V and 11 bases from J, the junction kept 4 bases outside the gene matches. CDR1 and CDR2 (germline): MGHRA, YSYEKL. Written as DNA, the CDR3 is TGCGCCAGCAGCCAAGATTGGGACAGACAGCAGTTCTTC. As protein: CASSQDWDRQQFF.

This clonotype occurred many times. The gene calls are TRBV5-1 and TRBJ2-3; D is unresolved. The germline gives CDR1 SGHRS, CDR2 YFSETQ. The CDR3 loop spans 14 amino acids. V dropped 4 bases and J dropped 6 bases, with 15 bases sitting between them. The CDR3 nucleotides are TGCGCCAGCAGCGGGTGGTCTAATAGCGATACGCAGTATTTT. Translated: CASSGWSNSDTQYF.

This clonotype appeared a few times. The V and J genes are TRBV11-2 and TRBJ2-5; 12 positions agree with TRBD2. V shed 3 bases, J shed 5 bases, and the junction held 7 bases outside the gene matches. Germline CDR1 and CDR2: SGHAT and FQNNGV. The CDR3 is 16 residues long. The CDR3 bases are TGTGCCAGCAGCTTTCTCCTAGCGGGGGGGGGTGAGACCCAGTACTTC. It encodes CASSFLLAGGGETQYF.